This section outlines one TCR beta chain sequence together with its context. Its antigen is undetermined. ViraFEST expansion of antigen-specific CD4+ T cells with viral peptide pools preceded sequencing. Subsequent to approximately 11 days of culture, CD4+ T cells were isolated. Their SARS-CoV-2 infection, verified by PCR, occurred between March and December 2020. The data were taken from a study of vaccination effects on CD4 cells after COVID-19. TCRdb keeps only in-frame clones here, not all; method: immunoSEQ multiplex PCR. In the table there are about 45,000 clones, roughly 65% of which are singletons. The CDR3 loop spans 15 amino acids. V shed 5 bases, J shed 2 bases, and the junction held 7 bases outside the gene matches. Per germline, CDR1 SGHAT and CDR2 FQNNGV.

The receptor was isolated from a human donor who had a prior SARS-CoV-2 infection. The sample here was CD4+ T cells from PBMCs cultured with a peptide pool, taken before COVID-19 vaccination. V gene TRBV11-2 combines with J gene TRBJ2-3; 7 bases fit TRBD1. The CDR3 here is CASSTTTGFTDTQYF. The CDR3 nucleotides are TGTGCCAGCAGCACGACGACAGGGTTCACAGATACGCAGTATTTT. Using reference TRBV11-2 and TRBJ2-3 for the parts outside the CDR3, the full variable domain is EAGVAQSPRYKIIEKRQSVAFWCNPISGHATLYWYQQILGQGPKLLIQFQNNGVVDDSQLPKDRFSAERLKGVDSTLKIQPAKLEDSAVYLCASSTTTGFTDTQYFGPGTRLTVL.